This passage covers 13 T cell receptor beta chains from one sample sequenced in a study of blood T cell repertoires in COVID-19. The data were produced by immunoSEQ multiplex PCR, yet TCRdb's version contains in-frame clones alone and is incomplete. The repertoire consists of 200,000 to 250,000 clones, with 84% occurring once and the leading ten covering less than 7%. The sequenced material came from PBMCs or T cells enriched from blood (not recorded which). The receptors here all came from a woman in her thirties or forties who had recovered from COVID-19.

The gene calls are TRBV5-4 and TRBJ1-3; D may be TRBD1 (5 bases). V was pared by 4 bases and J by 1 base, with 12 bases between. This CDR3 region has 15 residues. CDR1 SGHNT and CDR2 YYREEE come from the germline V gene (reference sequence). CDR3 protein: CASSGGGKSGNTIYF. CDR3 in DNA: TGTGCCAGCAGCGGGGGAGGAAAGTCTGGAAACACCATATATTTT.

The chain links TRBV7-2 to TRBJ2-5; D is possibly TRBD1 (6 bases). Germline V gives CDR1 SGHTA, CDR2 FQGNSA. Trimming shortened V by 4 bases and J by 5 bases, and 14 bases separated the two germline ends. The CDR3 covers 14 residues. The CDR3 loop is CASSYYGTSETQYF. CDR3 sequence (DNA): TGTGCCAGCAGCTATTACGGGACATCGGAGACCCAGTACTTC.

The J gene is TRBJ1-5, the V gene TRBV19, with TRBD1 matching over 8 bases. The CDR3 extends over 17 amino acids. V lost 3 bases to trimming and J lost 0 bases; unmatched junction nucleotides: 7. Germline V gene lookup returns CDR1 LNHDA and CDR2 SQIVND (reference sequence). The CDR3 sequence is CASSMVGQVTSNQPQHF. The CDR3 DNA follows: TGTGCCAGTAGTATGGTGGGACAGGTAACTAGCAATCAGCCCCAGCATTTT.

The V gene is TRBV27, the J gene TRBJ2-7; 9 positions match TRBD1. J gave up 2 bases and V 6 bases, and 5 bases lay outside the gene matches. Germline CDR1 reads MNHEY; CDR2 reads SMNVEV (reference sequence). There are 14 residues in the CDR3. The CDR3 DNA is TGTGCCAGCAGCCTACAGGGGGCCCCCTACGAGCAGTACTTC. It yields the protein CASSLQGAPYEQYF.

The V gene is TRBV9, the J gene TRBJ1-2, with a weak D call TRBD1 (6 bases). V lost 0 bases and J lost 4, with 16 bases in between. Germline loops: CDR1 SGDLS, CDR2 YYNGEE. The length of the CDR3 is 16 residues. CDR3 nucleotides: TGTGCCAGCAGCGTAGCGGGACAACCGATCGGCTATGGCTACACCTTC. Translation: CASSVAGQPIGYGYTF.

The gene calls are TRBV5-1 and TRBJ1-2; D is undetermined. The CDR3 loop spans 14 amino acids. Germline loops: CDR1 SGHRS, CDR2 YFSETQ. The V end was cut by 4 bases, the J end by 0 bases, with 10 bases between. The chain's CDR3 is CASSPITTNYGYTF. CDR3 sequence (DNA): TGCGCCAGCAGCCCCATAACAACTAACTATGGCTACACCTTC. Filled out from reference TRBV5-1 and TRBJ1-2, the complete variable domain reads KAGVTQTPRYLIKTRGQQVTLSCSPISGHRSVSWYQQTPGQGLQFLFEYFSETQRNKGNFPGRFSGRQFSNSRSEMNVSTLELGDSALYLCASSPITTNYGYTFGSGTRLTVV.

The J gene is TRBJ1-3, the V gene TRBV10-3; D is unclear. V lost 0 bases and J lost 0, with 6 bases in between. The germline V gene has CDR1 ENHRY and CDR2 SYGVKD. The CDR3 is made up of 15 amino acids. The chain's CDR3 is CAISESESSGNTIYF. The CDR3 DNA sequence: TGTGCCATCAGTGAGTCGGAGAGCTCTGGAAACACCATATATTTT.

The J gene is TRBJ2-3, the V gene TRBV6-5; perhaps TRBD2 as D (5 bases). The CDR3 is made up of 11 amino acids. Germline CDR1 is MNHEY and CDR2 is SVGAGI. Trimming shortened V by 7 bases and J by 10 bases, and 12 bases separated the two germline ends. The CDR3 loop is CASTSKEAQYF. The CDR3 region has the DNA TGTGCCAGCACCTCGAAGGAGGCGCAGTATTTT.

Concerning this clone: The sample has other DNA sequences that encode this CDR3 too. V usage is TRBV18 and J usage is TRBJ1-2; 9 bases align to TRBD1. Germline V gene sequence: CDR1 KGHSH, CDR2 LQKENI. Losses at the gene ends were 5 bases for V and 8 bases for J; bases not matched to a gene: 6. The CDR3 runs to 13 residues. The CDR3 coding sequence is TGTGCCAGCTCAGGGGGACAGGGTTACGGCTACACCTTC. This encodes CASSGGQGYGYTF.

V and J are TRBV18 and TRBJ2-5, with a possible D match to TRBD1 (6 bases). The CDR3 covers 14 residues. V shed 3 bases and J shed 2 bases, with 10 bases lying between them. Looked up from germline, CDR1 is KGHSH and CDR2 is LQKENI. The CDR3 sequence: CASSPGTPQETQYF. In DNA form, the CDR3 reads TGTGCCAGCTCACCTGGGACACCTCAAGAGACCCAGTACTTC.

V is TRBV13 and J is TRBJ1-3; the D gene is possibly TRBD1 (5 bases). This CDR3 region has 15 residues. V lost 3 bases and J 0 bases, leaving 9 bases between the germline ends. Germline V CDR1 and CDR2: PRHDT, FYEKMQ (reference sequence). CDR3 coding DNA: TGTGCCAGCAGCTTCGACAGCTCCTCTGGAAACACCATATATTTT. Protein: CASSFDSSSGNTIYF.

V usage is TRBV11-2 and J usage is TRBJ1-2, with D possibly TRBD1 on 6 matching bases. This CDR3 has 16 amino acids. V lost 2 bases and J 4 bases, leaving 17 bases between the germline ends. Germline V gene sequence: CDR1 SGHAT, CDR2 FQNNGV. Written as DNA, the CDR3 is TGTGCCAGCAGCTTACCGTCTTCGGACAGCACCTATGGCTACACCTTC. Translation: CASSLPSSDSTYGYTF.

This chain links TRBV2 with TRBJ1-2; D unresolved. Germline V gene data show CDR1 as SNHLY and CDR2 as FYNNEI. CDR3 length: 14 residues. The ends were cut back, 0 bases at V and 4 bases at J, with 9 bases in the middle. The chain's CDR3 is CASSEAKGAYGYTF. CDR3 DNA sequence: TGTGCCAGCAGTGAAGCGAAGGGAGCCTATGGCTACACCTTC.